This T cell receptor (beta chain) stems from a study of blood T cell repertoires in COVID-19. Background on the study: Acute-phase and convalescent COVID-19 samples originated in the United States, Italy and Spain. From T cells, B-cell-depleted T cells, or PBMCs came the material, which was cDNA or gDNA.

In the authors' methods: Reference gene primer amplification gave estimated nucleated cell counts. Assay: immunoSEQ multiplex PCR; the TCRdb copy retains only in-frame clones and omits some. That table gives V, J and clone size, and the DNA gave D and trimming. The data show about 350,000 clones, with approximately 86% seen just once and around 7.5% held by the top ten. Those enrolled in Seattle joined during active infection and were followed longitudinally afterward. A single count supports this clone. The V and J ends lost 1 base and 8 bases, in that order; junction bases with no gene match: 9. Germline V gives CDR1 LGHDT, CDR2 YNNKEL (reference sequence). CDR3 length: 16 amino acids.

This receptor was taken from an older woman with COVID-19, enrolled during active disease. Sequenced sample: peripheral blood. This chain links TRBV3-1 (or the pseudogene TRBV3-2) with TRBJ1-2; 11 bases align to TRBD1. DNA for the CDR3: TGTGCCAGCAGCCAAGGAAGGACAGGGGGCAATTTAGGCTACACCTTC. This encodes CASSQGRTGGNLGYTF.